The rows below give T cell receptor beta chains drawn from one sample of a study of T cell responses to AZD1222 COVID-19 vaccine. Generated by immunoSEQ multiplex PCR, the TCRdb table keeps only in-frame clones and is missing some. The table has about 120,000 clones, about nine tenths seen once. This material consisted of peripheral blood, taken on day 0 of AZD1222 vaccination. The origin of the receptors is an adult in good health. Both conserved end residues are part of each CDR3. D genes are given only for firm matches. Size is omitted from some rows. Given values are once, few, many or a class for expanded clones.

CDR3 DNA	CDR3 protein	V gene	D gene	CDR3 length	J gene	clone size
TGTGCCAGCAGCTTCCGGGGCGGGGCGGCAGATACGCAGTATTTT	CASSFRGGAADTQYF	TRBV11-2	NA	15	TRBJ2-3	NA
TGTGCCAGCACCGGACTTCGGGCGGGCTACGAGCAGTACTTC	CASTGLRAGYEQYF	TRBV5-5	NA	14	TRBJ2-7	many
TGTGCCAGCAGCTCCGGGACAGGAAGGGAGCAGTACTTC	CASSSGTGREQYF	TRBV27	TRBD1	13	TRBJ2-7	NA
TGTGCCAGCAGCCCATGGGGGGAAGCCAACGAGCAGTACTTC	CASSPWGEANEQYF	TRBV3-1/TRBV3-2	NA	14	TRBJ2-7	NA
TGTGCCAGCAGCTTAGTTTCCGGGAACGTCCACTCCTACGAGCAGTACTTC	CASSLVSGNVHSYEQYF	TRBV11-2	NA	17	TRBJ2-7	NA
TGTGCCAGCAGCCAAGGGTCGAGCAATCAGCCCCAGCATTTT	CASSQGSSNQPQHF	TRBV3-1/TRBV3-2	NA	14	TRBJ1-5	NA
TGTGCCAGCAGTTTAATGGACGTCAATAGCAATCAGCCCCAGCATTTT	CASSLMDVNSNQPQHF	TRBV28	NA	16	TRBJ1-5	NA
TGTGCCAGCAGTTTTACTTTATTTGAAAAACTGTTTTTT	CASSFTLFEKLFF	TRBV28	NA	13	TRBJ1-4	few
TGCACCAGCAGCCCGAACCGGACTAGCGGGGGGGTCCAAGAGACCCAGTACTTC	CTSSPNRTSGGVQETQYF	TRBV1	NA	18	TRBJ2-5	NA
TGTGCCAGCAGCACCACAAAGATGGACAGGGAATTCACCGGGGAGCTGTTTTTT	CASSTTKMDREFTGELFF	TRBV21-1	NA	18	TRBJ2-2	NA
TGTGCCAGCAGTGCCTCCGGTAAGATCCATGAGCAGTTCTTC	CASSASGKIHEQFF	TRBV28	NA	14	TRBJ2-1	NA
TGTGCCAGCAGCTTAGGGGGGACAGCCTACGAGCAGTACTTC	CASSLGGTAYEQYF	TRBV7-2	TRBD1	14	TRBJ2-7	NA
TGTGCCAGCAGTGAAGCGATTGGGACAGGGGACATTCAGTACTTC	CASSEAIGTGDIQYF	TRBV6-1	TRBD1	15	TRBJ2-4	once
TGTGCCAGCTCACCACGGGAGCGGGGGACCAATGAGCAGTTCTTC	CASSPRERGTNEQFF	TRBV18	TRBD2	15	TRBJ2-1	NA
TGTGCCAGTAGTGCGCGGGCTGTGGGCGGCTATCAGCCCCAGCATTTT	CASSARAVGGYQPQHF	TRBV19	NA	16	TRBJ1-5	NA
TGTGCCAGCAGAGAGGGGGCCGGTAATGAAAAACTGTTTTTT	CASREGAGNEKLFF	TRBV5-4	TRBD1	14	TRBJ1-4	once
TGTGCCAGCAGCCACCGGACAGGGGGCTTCAGGAACACTGAAGCTTTCTTT	CASSHRTGGFRNTEAFF	TRBV14	TRBD1	17	TRBJ1-1	few
TGTGCCAGCAGCTTAGCTGGGGGGAGGCAGGGGTTAAATGAGCAGTTCTTC	CASSLAGGRQGLNEQFF	TRBV7-2	NA	17	TRBJ2-1	NA
TGTGCCAGCAGCTTAGCGTCTTACAATGAGCAGTTCTTC	CASSLASYNEQFF	TRBV7-9	NA	13	TRBJ2-1	NA
TGCGCCAGCAGCTTGCTGGGTCTAGTCGGGTCGACCCAGTACTTC	CASSLLGLVGSTQYF	TRBV5-1	NA	15	TRBJ2-5	NA
TGTGCCAGCAGGCGGCGGGTCCGAGCAGGGGGGCAGTACTTC	CASRRRVRAGGQYF	TRBV5-8	TRBD1	14	TRBJ2-7	NA
TGTGCCAGCACTTATACTGGGGAGCTGTTTTTT	CASTYTGELFF	TRBV12-3/TRBV12-4	NA	11	TRBJ2-2	NA
TGTGCCAGTAGTCCCGGGGACGATTATTATAATGAAAAACTGTTTTTT	CASSPGDDYYNEKLFF	TRBV19	NA	16	TRBJ1-4	NA
TGTGCCAGCAGCTTTTTAGCGGGAGGGACCCCTTACGAGCAGTACTTC	CASSFLAGGTPYEQYF	TRBV5-4	TRBD2	16	TRBJ2-7	NA
TGTGCCAGCTCACCACCCACAGTTGCCTCCTACGAGCAGTACTTC	CASSPPTVASYEQYF	TRBV18	NA	15	TRBJ2-7	NA
TGTGCCAGCTTAGAACTAGCGGGAGTTTACGAGCAGTACTTC	CASLELAGVYEQYF	TRBV2	TRBD2	14	TRBJ2-7	NA
TGTGCCAGCCGCTCCGGGACTAATGAGCAGTTCTTC	CASRSGTNEQFF	TRBV11-2	NA	12	TRBJ2-1	NA
TGTGCCAGCAGCTTCAAAGCCAGGGCGTCGAACACTGAAGCTTTCTTT	CASSFKARASNTEAFF	TRBV7-8	NA	16	TRBJ1-1	NA
TGCGCCAGCAGTGGGCTGACGGCCGCAGCGCAGTATTTT	CASSGLTAAAQYF	TRBV10-1	NA	13	TRBJ2-3	NA
TGCGCCAGCAGCTTGGGGACAGGCAGACAGGGGGTATATGAAAAACTGTTTTTT	CASSLGTGRQGVYEKLFF	TRBV5-1	TRBD1	18	TRBJ1-4	NA
TGTGCCAGCAGTGAGCCAGGGGCGCCCTCCTACGAGCAGTACTTC	CASSEPGAPSYEQYF	TRBV2	NA	15	TRBJ2-7	NA
TGTGCCAGCTCACCACCAACAGGGGAAGAGCAGTACTTC	CASSPPTGEEQYF	TRBV18	TRBD1	13	TRBJ2-7	NA
TGTGCCAGCAGTCCACCGCGGACCGAGGGGGTTCAGGGCACCATATATTTT	CASSPPRTEGVQGTIYF	TRBV6-6	NA	17	TRBJ1-3	NA
TGTGCCAGCCGACAGGGGGCGGGTTATGGCTACACCTTC	CASRQGAGYGYTF	TRBV19	TRBD1	13	TRBJ1-2	NA
TGTGCCAGCAGCTACCAGCGCGTCGGTGGAAACACCATATATTTT	CASSYQRVGGNTIYF	TRBV6-5	NA	15	TRBJ1-3	few
TGTGCCAGCAGTTTCCGCCGGCAGGGGACTAGCGGGAGTTTTAGCTCCTACGAGCAGTACTTC	CASSFRRQGTSGSFSSYEQYF	TRBV27	TRBD2	21	TRBJ2-7	once
TGTGCCAGCAGCTTAAGGGCCTATGGCTACACCTTC	CASSLRAYGYTF	TRBV7-9	NA	12	TRBJ1-2	once
TGTGCCAGCAGGGGGAACACTGAAGCTTTCTTT	CASRGNTEAFF	TRBV6-5	NA	11	TRBJ1-1	NA
TGCGCCAGCAGCTTGGTTCAGGGGCGGAACACTGAAGCTTTCTTT	CASSLVQGRNTEAFF	TRBV5-1	NA	15	TRBJ1-1	NA
TGTGCCAGCAGCCGTGACAGGGAGGCCGGGGAGCTGTTTTTT	CASSRDREAGELFF	TRBV11-2	NA	14	TRBJ2-2	once
TGTGCCAGCAAGTCTTGGGGCGAGACCCAGTACTTC	CASKSWGETQYF	TRBV2	NA	12	TRBJ2-5	NA
TGTGCCAGCAGCCCTATTGGCGGGACATCGAACACCGGGGAGCTGTTTTTT	CASSPIGGTSNTGELFF	TRBV6-2/TRBV6-3	NA	17	TRBJ2-2	NA
TGTGCCAGCGGGACAGGGAGATACTATGGCTACACCTTC	CASGTGRYYGYTF	TRBV12-3/TRBV12-4	TRBD1	13	TRBJ1-2	NA
TGTGCCAGCAGCGCCCGGACAGGGCTGGAGACCCAGTACTTC	CASSARTGLETQYF	TRBV9	TRBD1	14	TRBJ2-5	NA
TGTGCCAGCAGCTTCTACGGACAGGCGGGCGAGCAGTACTTC	CASSFYGQAGEQYF	TRBV7-6	TRBD1	14	TRBJ2-7	NA
TGTGCCAGCACCATCAGACATGGGTGGACTGAAGCTTTCTTT	CASTIRHGWTEAFF	TRBV6-4	NA	14	TRBJ1-1	NA
TGCAGCGAGAGGACGTCCAGCGGTGAAGCTTTCTTT	CSERTSSGEAFF	TRBV29-1	NA	12	TRBJ1-1	few
TGCAGCGTTGATAGGACAGGGAGCTCCTACGAGCAGTACTTC	CSVDRTGSSYEQYF	TRBV29-1	TRBD1	14	TRBJ2-7	NA
TGTGCCAGCAGCCAAGAAGGGCCCTTGGAGCAGTACTTC	CASSQEGPLEQYF	TRBV4-2	NA	13	TRBJ2-7	NA
TGTGCCAGCAGTCCTCGGGTGGGAGTGAACAATGAGCAGTTCTTC	CASSPRVGVNNEQFF	TRBV5-4	NA	15	TRBJ2-1	NA